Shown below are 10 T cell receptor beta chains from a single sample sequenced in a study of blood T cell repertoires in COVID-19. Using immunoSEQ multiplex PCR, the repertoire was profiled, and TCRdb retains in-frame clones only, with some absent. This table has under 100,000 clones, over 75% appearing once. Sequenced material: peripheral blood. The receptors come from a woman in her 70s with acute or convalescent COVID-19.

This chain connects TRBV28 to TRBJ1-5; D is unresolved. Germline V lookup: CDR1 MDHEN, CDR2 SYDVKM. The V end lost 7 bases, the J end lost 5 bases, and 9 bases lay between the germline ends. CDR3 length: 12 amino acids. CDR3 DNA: TGTGCCAGCACACGGGGAGATCAGCCCCAGCATTTT. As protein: CASTRGDQPQHF.

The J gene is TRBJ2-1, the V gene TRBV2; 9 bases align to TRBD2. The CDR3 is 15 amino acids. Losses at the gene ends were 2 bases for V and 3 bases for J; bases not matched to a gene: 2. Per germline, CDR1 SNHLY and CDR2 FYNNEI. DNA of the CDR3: TGTGCCAGCAGTGAACTAGCGGGGATCTACAATGAGCAGTTCTTC. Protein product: CASSELAGIYNEQFF. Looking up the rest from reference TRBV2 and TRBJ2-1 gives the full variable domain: EPEVTQTPSHQVTQMGQEVILRCVPISNHLYFYWYRQILGQKVEFLVSFYNNEISEKSEIFDDQFSVERPDGSNFTLKIRSTKLEDSAMYFCASSELAGIYNEQFFGPGTRLTVL.

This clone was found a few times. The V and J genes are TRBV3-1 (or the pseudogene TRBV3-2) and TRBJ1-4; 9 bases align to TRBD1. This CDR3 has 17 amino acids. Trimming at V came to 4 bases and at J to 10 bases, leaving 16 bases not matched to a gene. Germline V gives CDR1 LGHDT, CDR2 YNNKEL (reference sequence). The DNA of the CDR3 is TGTGCCAGCAGCCCATCGTTGCCGGGACAGGGAGTACGAAAACTGTTTTTT. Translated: CASSPSLPGQGVRKLFF.

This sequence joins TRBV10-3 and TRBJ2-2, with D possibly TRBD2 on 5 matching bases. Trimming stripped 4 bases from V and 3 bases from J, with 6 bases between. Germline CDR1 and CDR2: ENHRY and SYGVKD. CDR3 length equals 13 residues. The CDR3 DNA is TGTGCCATCAGTGGGGGAGACACCGGGGAGCTGTTTTTT. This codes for CAISGGDTGELFF.

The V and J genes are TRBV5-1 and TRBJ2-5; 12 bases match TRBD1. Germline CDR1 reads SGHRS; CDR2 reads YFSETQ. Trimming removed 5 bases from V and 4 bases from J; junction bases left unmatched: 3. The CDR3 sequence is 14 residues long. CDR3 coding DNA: TGCGCCAGCAGGGGACAGGGGGCAGGAGAGACCCAGTACTTC. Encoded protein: CASRGQGAGETQYF.

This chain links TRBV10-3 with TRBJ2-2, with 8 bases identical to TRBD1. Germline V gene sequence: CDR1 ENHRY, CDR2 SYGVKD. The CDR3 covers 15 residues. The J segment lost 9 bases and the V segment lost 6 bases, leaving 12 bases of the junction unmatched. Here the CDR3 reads CAIRSGTGVERELFF. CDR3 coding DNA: TGTGCCATCAGATCCGGGACAGGCGTCGAAAGGGAGCTGTTTTTT.

The CDR3 DNA is TGTGCCAGTAGTAACAGCGCGGGGACTGAAGCTTTCTTT. Translated, it gives CASSNSAGTEAFF. The chain has TRBV19 and TRBJ1-1, with D hard to call. The CDR3 is made up of 13 amino acids. Germline values: CDR1 LNHDA, CDR2 SQIVND (reference sequence). The V and J ends lost 4 bases and 5 bases respectively, with 11 bases between them.

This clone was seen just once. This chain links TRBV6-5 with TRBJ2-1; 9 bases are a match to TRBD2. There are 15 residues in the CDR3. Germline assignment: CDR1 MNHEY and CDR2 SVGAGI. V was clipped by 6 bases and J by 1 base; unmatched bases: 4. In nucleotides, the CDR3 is TGTGCCAGCAGCGCGGGGGGGGGTTCCTACAATGAGCAGTTCTTC. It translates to CASSAGGGSYNEQFF.

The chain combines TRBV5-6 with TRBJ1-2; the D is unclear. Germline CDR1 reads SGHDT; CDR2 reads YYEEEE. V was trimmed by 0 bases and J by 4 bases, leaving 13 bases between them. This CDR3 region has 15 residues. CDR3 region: CASSLDRTRPYGYTF. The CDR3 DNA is TGTGCCAGCAGCTTGGACAGAACTCGACCCTATGGCTACACCTTC.

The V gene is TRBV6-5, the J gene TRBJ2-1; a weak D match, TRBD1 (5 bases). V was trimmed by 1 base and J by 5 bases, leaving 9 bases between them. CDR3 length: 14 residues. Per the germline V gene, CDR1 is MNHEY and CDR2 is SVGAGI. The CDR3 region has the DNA TGTGCCAGCAGTTACTTCTCCAGGGACAATGAGCAGTTCTTC. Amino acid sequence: CASSYFSRDNEQFF.